This is a list of T cell receptor beta chains from one sample in a study of blood T cells in healthy people across ages. TCRdb ran MiXCR on the 5' RACE reads and lists one entry per CDR3 protein. Here the sample spans 540,000 or so distinct CDR3 sequences, less than 60% being singletons. Sequenced sample: blood. The receptors derive from a man older than 75 in good health. CDR3s include the opening cysteine and the closing phenylalanine or tryptophan. D genes are given only for firm matches.

CDR3 protein	D gene	V gene	J gene
CASSLEQGAYAGELFF	TRBD1	TRBV5-1	TRBJ2-2
CASSLKAEGHEQYF	NA	TRBV7-3	TRBJ2-7
CASSEARRMGETQYF	NA	TRBV2	TRBJ2-5
CAWSVLSGGDGDIQYF	NA	TRBV30	TRBJ2-4
CASSYRGGFNEQFF	NA	TRBV6-6	TRBJ2-1
CASTVQTGGPYEQYF	TRBD1	TRBV2	TRBJ2-7
CASRRDRGWYEQFF	TRBD1	TRBV28	TRBJ2-1
CASSPLFGSGRTPLEQYF	TRBD2	TRBV6-1	TRBJ2-7
CASSTSSHEQYF	NA	TRBV5-1	TRBJ2-7
CASSFMADNEQFF	NA	TRBV5-1	TRBJ2-1
CASSVGTNGDGEQYF	TRBD2	TRBV9	NA
CATSRGAYEQYF	NA	TRBV15	TRBJ2-7
CASSSLAGGLGDTQYF	TRBD2	TRBV7-8	TRBJ2-3
CSAVTGTNYGYTF	NA	TRBV29-1	TRBJ1-2
CASGTSGNTEAFF	NA	TRBV5-5	TRBJ1-1